These 3 T cell receptor beta chains came from one sample sequenced in a study of cytomegalovirus exposure and HLA in healthy donors. TCRdb keeps only in-frame clones here, not all; method: immunoSEQ multiplex PCR. This sample has 250,000 to 400,000 clones, with 70% to 90% found just once. The specimen sequenced was PBMCs. The receptors derive from a man aged 25-45 years in good health and CMV-seronegative.

This chain uses TRBV29-1 with TRBJ1-1, with D unresolved. CDR1 SQVTM and CDR2 ANQGSEA come from the germline V gene. V was shortened by 6 bases and J by 8 bases, with 19 bases between the two germline ends. This CDR3 region has 13 residues. This CDR3 is CSVLLRARREAFF. CDR3 coding DNA: TGCAGCGTCCTGTTGCGCGCAAGGCGGGAAGCTTTCTTT.

The chain combines TRBV7-4 with TRBJ1-1; TRBD1 is a possible D gene (5 bases). The CDR3 length is 16 residues. V lost 1 base, J lost 2 bases, and 14 bases lay in between. From germline, CDR1 is SGHVT and CDR2 SQSDAQ. The CDR3 loop is CASSLGPRRVNTEAFF. CDR3 DNA sequence: TGTGCCAGCAGCTTAGGTCCCCGCAGGGTTAACACTGAAGCTTTCTTT. The variable domain in full, with the rest retrieved from reference TRBV7-4 and TRBJ1-1, is GAGVSQSPRYKVAKRGRDVALRCDSISGHVTLYWYRQTLGQGSEVLTYSQSDAQRDKSGRPSGRFSAERPERSVSTLKIQRTEQGDSAVYLCASSLGPRRVNTEAFFGQGTRLTVV.

This chain joins TRBV6-1 and TRBJ1-2; 7 nucleotides match TRBD1. Losses at the gene ends were 0 bases for V and 8 bases for J; bases not matched to a gene: 12. This CDR3 region has 16 residues. Germline assignment: CDR1 MNHNS and CDR2 SASEGT. CDR3 loop: CASSEAPQDRIDGYTF. In DNA form, the CDR3 reads TGTGCCAGCAGTGAAGCGCCACAGGACAGGATAGACGGCTACACCTTC.